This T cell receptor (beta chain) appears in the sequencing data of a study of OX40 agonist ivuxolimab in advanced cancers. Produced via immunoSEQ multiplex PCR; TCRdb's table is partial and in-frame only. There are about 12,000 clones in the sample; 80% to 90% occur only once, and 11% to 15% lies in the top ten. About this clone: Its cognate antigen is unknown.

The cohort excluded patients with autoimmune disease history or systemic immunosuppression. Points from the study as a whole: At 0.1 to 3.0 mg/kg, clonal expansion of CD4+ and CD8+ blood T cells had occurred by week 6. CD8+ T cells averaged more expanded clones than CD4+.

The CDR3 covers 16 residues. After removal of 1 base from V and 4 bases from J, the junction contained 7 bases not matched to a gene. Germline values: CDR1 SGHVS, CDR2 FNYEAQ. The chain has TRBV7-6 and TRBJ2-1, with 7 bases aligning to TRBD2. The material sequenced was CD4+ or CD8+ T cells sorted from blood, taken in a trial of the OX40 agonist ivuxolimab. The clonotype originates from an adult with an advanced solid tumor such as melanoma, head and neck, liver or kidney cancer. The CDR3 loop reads CASSLEASGVYNEQFF. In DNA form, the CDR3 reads TGTGCCAGCAGCTTAGAGGCTAGCGGAGTATACAATGAGCAGTTCTTC.